This is a list of T cell receptor beta chains from one sample in a study of breast tumors, draining lymph nodes, adjacent tissues. TCRdb ran MiXCR on the multiplex PCR reads and lists one entry per CDR3 protein. The data hold around 43,000 distinct CDR3 sequences, with under 30% observed a single time. Sequencing used breast tumor tissue. These receptors originate from a female donor with breast cancer. Some clones in this sample may be carry-over from other donors' samples. The CDR3 runs from the conserved cysteine through the conserved F or W. The D gene is left open where the match is weak. Size is stated for part of the rows, as once, few or many counts, or as a class when the clone is expanded.

>TRBJ1-2|TRBV2|many|.
TGTGCCAGCAGGCAGTTAGGGCATGGCTACACCTTC
CASRQLGHGYTF
>TRBJ2-7|TRBV11-2|.|.
TGTGCCAGCAGCCGCGGGGACAGTCCTCTCTACGAGCAGTACTTC
CASSRGDSPLYEQYF
>TRBJ1-5|TRBV5-5|many|.
TGTGCCAGCAGCTTGGCAGACAGCAATCAGCCCCAGCATTTT
CASSLADSNQPQHF
>TRBJ2-7|TRBV9|few|TRBD1
TGTGCCAGCAGCGTAGCCCGGGACAGGACCGAGCAGTACTTC
CASSVARDRTEQYF
>TRBJ1-6|TRBV20-1|.|TRBD1
TGCAGTGCTGAGACCGGGACAGGGGGGTCACCCCTCCACTTT
CSAETGTGGSPLHF
>TRBJ1-4|TRBV10-1|many|.
TGCGCCAGCCCCCCTGGGGCGTATGAAAAACTGTTTTTT
CASPPGAYEKLFF
>TRBJ2-7|TRBV5-4|.|.
TGTGCCAGCAGCCGGGGTGCGGGCCCCGATCCCTACGAGCAGTACTTC
CASSRGAGPDPYEQYF
>TRBJ2-1|TRBV4-2|many|.
TGTGCCAGCAGCCACCCAGCGGAGGACCAAGAGCAGTTCTTC
CASSHPAEDQEQFF
>TRBJ2-2|TRBV6-5|many|.
TGTGCCAGCTCCGGGGCACGGCGTCTAACGACGAACACCGGGGAGCTGTTTTTT
CASSGARRLTTNTGELFF
>TRBJ2-7|TRBV19|many|.
TGTGCCAGTAGTATAGGGGGACACATGTACGAGCAGTACTTC
CASSIGGHMYEQYF
>TRBJ2-1|TRBV20-1|many|TRBD2
TGCAGTGCTAGAGATCGGCCTAGCGGGGGGATTGAGCAGTTCTTC
CSARDRPSGGIEQFF
>TRBJ2-2|TRBV5-1|many|TRBD1
TGCGCCAGCAGCTACACGGGACAGTCCACCGGGGAGCTGTTTTTT
CASSYTGQSTGELFF
>TRBJ1-3|TRBV6-5|many|TRBD1
TGTGCCAGCAGGCGGACAGGGCTAGGAAACACCATATATTTT
CASRRTGLGNTIYF
>TRBJ2-2|TRBV30|.|.
TGTGCCTGGAGTGTGGCCACCAGGGAGCTGCTTTTT
CAWSVATRELLF
>TRBJ1-3|TRBV6-1|many|TRBD1
TGTGCCAGCAATCGCCGGACAGGGGGAATGAGCTCTGGAAACACCATATATTTT
CASNRRTGGMSSGNTIYF
>TRBJ1-5|TRBV27|many|.
TGTGCCAGCAGTTTCCTGGGGGGTCAGCCCCAGCATTTT
CASSFLGGQPQHF
>TRBJ2-5|TRBV5-6|many|TRBD2
TGTGCCAGCAGCGAGTTAGCGGGCCACCAAGAGACCCAGTACTTC
CASSELAGHQETQYF
>TRBJ2-3|TRBV24-1|many|.
TGTGCCACCAGTGCCCGGGCTCGCGGGGATACGCAGTATTTT
CATSARARGDTQYF
>TRBJ2-7|TRBV3-1|many|.
TGTGCCAGCAGCCACAGCTACGGCGAGCAGTACTTC
CASSHSYGEQYF
>TRBJ1-2|TRBV19|many|TRBD1
TGTGCCAGTAGTATGGGGGGACAGGGGAGGTCCTCTGACTATGGCTACACCTTC
CASSMGGQGRSSDYGYTF
>TRBJ1-2|TRBV12-5|many|.
TGTGCTAGTGGTTCCTACCCGGCAGGTGGCTACACCTTC
CASGSYPAGGYTF
>TRBJ1-1|TRBV19|.|.
TGTGCCAGTAGGCCCTTAAGGGCTATGGGTGAAGCTTTCTTT
CASRPLRAMGEAFF
>TRBJ2-1|TRBV3-1|.|.
TGTGCCAGCAGCCAAGGTGTTGGCACCTACAATGAGCAGTTCTTC
CASSQGVGTYNEQFF
>TRBJ1-2|TRBV30|many|.
TGTGCCTGGAGTGCCGGGGAAGGCCCTCATGGCTACACCTTC
CAWSAGEGPHGYTF
>TRBJ2-3|TRBV7-8|few|TRBD2
TGTGCCAGCAGCTTAGCGGGGCTAGCGGCCACAGATACGCAGTATTTT
CASSLAGLAATDTQYF
>TRBJ1-1|TRBV6-1|once|.
TGTGCCAGCAAGGCGAGGGTAAACACTGAAGCTTTCTTT
CASKARVNTEAFF
>TRBJ1-2|TRBV29-1|medium-sized|.
TGCAGCGTTCACGGAGGGGATGGCTACACCTTC
CSVHGGDGYTF
>TRBJ2-4|TRBV20-1|many|TRBD2
TGCAGTGCCGGACTAGCGACAGCCAAAAACATTCAGTACTTC
CSAGLATAKNIQYF
>TRBJ2-7|TRBV30|many|.
TGTGCCTGGAGTGCTGGGACACCTCATATCAGCTCCTACGAGCAGTACTTC
CAWSAGTPHISSYEQYF
>TRBJ1-6|TRBV4-1|many|.
TGCGCCAGCAGCCAAGTCCCCCCTTCACCCCTCCACTTT
CASSQVPPSPLHF
>TRBJ1-2|TRBV14|many|TRBD1
TGTGCCAGCAGCCAGTTAGACAGGGTGATTGGCTACACCTTC
CASSQLDRVIGYTF
>TRBJ2-3|TRBV18|.|.
TGTGCCAGCGCCCGACTACATAGCACAGATACGCAGTATTTT
CASARLHSTDTQYF
>TRBJ1-1|TRBV6-6|.|.
TGTGCCAGCACCCCAGGGACTCACACTGAAGCTTTCTTT
CASTPGTHTEAFF
>TRBJ2-5|TRBV10-2|.|TRBD2
TGCGCCGGTAAGAGACTGGCGGGGGATCGACGGGGGGAGACCCAGTACTTC
CAGKRLAGDRRGETQYF
>TRBJ1-2|TRBV11-2|many|.
TGTGCCAGCAGCTTAGATCGGGGATCCCGTCTAGGCTACACCTTC
CASSLDRGSRLGYTF
>TRBJ1-2|TRBV18|many|TRBD1
TGTGCCAGCTCACCGGCTAGGACAGGGGACTATGGCTACACCTTC
CASSPARTGDYGYTF
>TRBJ1-2|TRBV5-6|.|.
TGTGCCAGCAGATCGGGACAAGTCTATGGCTACACCTTC
CASRSGQVYGYTF
>TRBJ2-2|TRBV11-2|.|TRBD2
TGTGCCAGCAGCGCACAGACTAGCAGAAGCACCGGGGAGCTGTTTTTT
CASSAQTSRSTGELFF
>TRBJ1-2|TRBV19|many|.
TGTGCCAGTAGTATAGATCAGGCAGGGAATAGTGGCTACACCTTC
CASSIDQAGNSGYTF
>TRBJ1-5|TRBV10-3|many|.
TGTGCCATCAGTGAAAGGGGCGCGGGGGGCTTTGGCAATCAGCCCCAGCATTTT
CAISERGAGGFGNQPQHF
>TRBJ2-7|TRBV5-1|.|TRBD1
TGCGCCAGCAGCTCATGGGGACAGGGTCATGCCTACGAGCAGTACTTC
CASSSWGQGHAYEQYF
>TRBJ2-3|TRBV2|many|.
TGTGCCAGCAGTAAAGACAGGATCCTTTCCGATACGCAGTATTTT
CASSKDRILSDTQYF
>TRBJ2-7|TRBV28|.|TRBD1
TGTGCCAGCACGTCGGGACAGGGGTCGGACGAGCAGTACTTC
CASTSGQGSDEQYF
>TRBJ2-7|TRBV28|many|.
TGTGCCAGCACCAAAAGCGTAGGGGGCTCCTACGAGCAGTACTTC
CASTKSVGGSYEQYF
>TRBJ2-1|TRBV24-1|many|.
TGTGCCACCAGTGATTCAAATCGGGGGAGATACAATGAGCAGTTCTTC
CATSDSNRGRYNEQFF
>TRBJ2-2|TRBV6-4|many|.
TGTGCCAGTCCCCGGGGTCCCGGGGGTTCGGACACCGGGGAGCTGTTTTTT
CASPRGPGGSDTGELFF
>TRBJ2-3|TRBV6-5|many|.
TGTGCCACTAAGGCAGGGGCCGATCCTGCAGATACGCAGTATTTT
CATKAGADPADTQYF
>TRBJ2-1|TRBV27|few|.
TGTGCCAGCTCTTTGGGAGCGCAGGGAGTTCGAGCGGGCTCCTACAATGAGCAGTTCTTC
CASSLGAQGVRAGSYNEQFF
>TRBJ1-2|TRBV5-8|many|.
TGTGCCAGCAGCTCAGAATACTATGGCTACACCTTC
CASSSEYYGYTF
>TRBJ2-4|TRBV2|.|.
TGTGCCAGCAGTGAAGCGCGTGGGGGTGGGATTCAGTACTTC
CASSEARGGGIQYF
>TRBJ2-5|TRBV7-8|many|.
TGTGCCAGCAGCTTAGTGGGCAGGATGGGGACCCAGTACTTC
CASSLVGRMGTQYF
>TRBJ2-7|TRBV6-1|many|TRBD1
TGTGCCAGCAGTGGGGGGACAGCTACCTACGAGCAGTACTTC
CASSGGTATYEQYF
>TRBJ2-3|TRBV2|many|.
TGTGCCAGCAGGGACCGGTGGAACACAGATACGCAGTATTTT
CASRDRWNTDTQYF